This TCR beta chain was sequenced in a study of shared clonotypes between healthy human individuals. Donors were Caucasian adults residing in Nashville, Tennessee, USA. The germline CDR1 and CDR2 sequences are SEHNR and FQNEAQ (reference sequence). V was clipped by 7 bases and J by 3 bases, with 14 bases between them. The CDR3 consists of 14 residues. TCRdb's table, derived via immunoSEQ multiplex PCR, lists solely in-frame clones and lacks some. The sample shows 2 million to 2.5 million clones, approximately 95% of them seen only once. The chain is built from TRBV7-9 and TRBJ2-3; D remains ambiguous. What was sequenced was naive CD4+ T cells from PBMCs. Subset in this sample: CD45RA+ positively selected. The receptor's source is a young man in good health. Some clones in this sample may be carry-over from other donors' samples. CDR3: CASTVGYPTDTQYF. The CDR3 coding sequence is TGTGCCAGCACCGTCGGCTATCCTACAGATACGCAGTATTTT. Supplemented by reference TRBV7-9 and TRBJ2-3, the full variable domain reads DTGVSQNPRHKITKRGQNVTFRCDPISEHNRLYWYRQTLGQGPEFLTYFQNEAQLEKSRLLSDRFSAERPKGSFSTLEIQRTEQGDSAMYLCASTVGYPTDTQYFGPGTRLTVL.